A selection of T cell receptor beta chains follows, all from one sample in a study of T cells after yellow fever vaccination. In TCRdb, the 5' RACE reads were re-called with MiXCR into one record per CDR3 protein. The sample records hundreds of thousands of distinct CDR3 sequences, 9% to 15% being singletons. The material sequenced was PBMCs, taken on the day of the yellow fever booster vaccination. The receptors here all came from a man aged 30 to 39 who received the YFV17D yellow fever vaccine. The CDR3 runs from the conserved cysteine through the conserved F or W. The D gene is left open where the match is weak. Clone size is not always given. Where it is, it says once, few, many or a class for expanded clones.

clone_size d_call j_call v_call cdr3_aa cdr3_nt
NA TRBD1 TRBJ2-2 TRBV12-3/TRBV12-4 CASSTGQEVGELFF TGTGCCAGCAGTACGGGACAGGAGGTCGGGGAGCTGTTTTTT
few TRBD2 TRBJ2-1 TRBV19 CASSIVLAVYNEQFF TGTGCCAGTAGTATAGTACTAGCGGTCTACAATGAGCAGTTCTTC
few NA TRBJ1-2 TRBV20-1 CSARRDAGGYTF TGCAGTGCTAGAAGGGATGCAGGCGGCTACACCTTC
NA NA TRBJ1-2 TRBV7-8 CASSLVIQSLSENGYTF TGTGCCAGCAGCTTAGTCATCCAGAGCCTATCGGAGAATGGCTACACCTTC
few TRBD1 TRBJ2-7 TRBV7-2 CASSWGGTGVGEQYF TGTGCCAGCAGCTGGGGCGGGACAGGGGTTGGCGAGCAGTACTTC
few NA TRBJ2-3 TRBV29-1 CSVEGQSSTDTQYF TGCAGCGTTGAAGGACAGTCTAGCACAGATACGCAGTATTTT
few NA TRBJ2-1 TRBV6-2/TRBV6-3 CASSPLPRGSYNEQFF TGTGCCAGCAGTCCCCTACCCCGCGGCTCCTACAATGAGCAGTTCTTC
few TRBD1 TRBJ1-1 TRBV27 CASSALRQGGTEAFF TGTGCCAGCAGTGCACTAAGACAGGGTGGTACTGAAGCTTTCTTT
NA NA TRBJ2-3 TRBV5-5 CASSLASVAGATDTQYF TGTGCCAGCAGCTTGGCTTCGGTAGCCGGGGCCACAGATACGCAGTATTTT
NA NA TRBJ2-6 TRBV5-1 CASSPRGGLSSGANVLTF TGCGCCAGCAGCCCTCGGGGAGGTTTGAGCTCTGGGGCCAACGTCCTGACTTTC
medium-sized NA TRBJ2-5 TRBV19 CASSMEGAETQYF TGTGCCAGTAGTATGGAGGGAGCAGAGACCCAGTACTTC
few TRBD2 TRBJ2-7 TRBV5-4 CASSPSGEGLFYEQYF TGTGCCAGCAGCCCAAGCGGGGAGGGCCTTTTCTACGAGCAGTACTTC
NA NA TRBJ2-6 TRBV5-1 CASRSPGSGANVLTF TGCGCCAGCAGGTCGCCCGGGTCCGGGGCCAACGTCCTGACTTTC
few NA TRBJ1-2 TRBV12-3/TRBV12-4 CASSFTEGTGYTF TGTGCCAGCAGTTTTACCGAAGGGACTGGCTACACCTTC
NA TRBD2 TRBJ2-7 TRBV14 CASSQLGLEYEQYF TGTGCCAGCAGCCAGCTGGGACTAGAGTACGAGCAGTACTTC
few TRBD2 TRBJ2-7 TRBV19 CASSMGRTSGRSYEQYF TGTGCCAGTAGTATGGGCCGGACTAGTGGGAGGTCCTACGAGCAGTACTTC
few NA TRBJ2-4 TRBV12-3/TRBV12-4 CASSFGGNIQYF TGTGCCAGCAGTTTTGGGGGAAACATTCAGTACTTC
NA NA TRBJ2-1 TRBV7-9 CASSPTGPVRYNEQFF TGTGCCAGCAGCCCAACTGGCCCGGTCCGTTACAATGAGCAGTTCTTC
NA NA TRBJ2-7 TRBV6-2/TRBV6-3 CASSFKRAYEQYF TGTGCCAGCAGTTTTAAGAGGGCCTACGAGCAGTACTTC
NA NA TRBJ1-4 TRBV5-1 CASSLVTSNPGKAGKLFF TGCGCCAGCAGCTTGGTTACATCCAACCCGGGGAAGGCGGGAAAACTGTTTTTT
NA TRBD1 TRBJ2-3 TRBV25-1 CASSDYTGTGGADTQYF TGTGCCAGCAGTGATTATACCGGGACAGGGGGCGCAGATACGCAGTATTTT
NA NA TRBJ2-2 TRBV5-4 CASSDGGELFF TGTGCCAGCAGTGACGGCGGGGAGCTGTTTTTT
few NA TRBJ1-5 TRBV7-9 CASSVDNQPQHF TGTGCCAGCAGTGTGGACAATCAGCCCCAGCATTTT
NA NA TRBJ1-1 TRBV5-8 CASRLLSRTEAFF TGTGCCAGCAGGCTACTTTCGAGGACTGAAGCTTTCTTT
many NA TRBJ1-5 TRBV5-1 CASSLDRNQPQHF TGTGCCAGCAGCTTAGATCGGAATCAGCCCCAGCATTTT
many NA TRBJ2-2 TRBV4-3 CASSQVANANTGELFF TGCGCCAGCAGCCAAGTAGCGAACGCGAACACCGGGGAGCTGTTTTTT
NA TRBD1 TRBJ2-2 TRBV4-3 CASSQYRDSKNTGELFF TGCGCCAGCAGCCAGTACCGGGACAGTAAGAACACCGGGGAGCTGTTTTTT
NA NA TRBJ2-1 TRBV30 CARSGFNEQFF TGTGCCCGGAGCGGGTTCAATGAGCAGTTCTTC
once NA TRBJ2-6 TRBV3-1 CASSQRGHLVVGANVLTF TGTGCCAGCAGCCAAAGGGGCCATCTAGTAGTCGGGGCCAACGTCCTGACTTTC
few NA TRBJ1-2 TRBV20-1 CSAPRAGSYGYTF TGCAGTGCGCCAAGGGCAGGCTCTTATGGCTACACCTTC
few NA TRBJ2-1 TRBV5-4 CASSPRSRWDEQFF TGTGCCAGCAGTCCGCGGAGCCGATGGGATGAGCAGTTCTTC
many NA TRBJ2-7 TRBV6-5 CASSYTGYEQYF TGTGCCAGCAGTTACACCGGCTACGAGCAGTACTTC
few NA TRBJ2-7 TRBV11-3 CASSLSGQQGFYEQYF TGTGCCAGCAGCTTATCGGGGCAACAGGGTTTCTACGAGCAGTACTTC
NA TRBD1 TRBJ1-1 TRBV5-1 CASSLGQGALGTEAFF TGCGCCAGCAGCTTGGGACAGGGGGCTTTGGGCACTGAAGCTTTCTTT
many TRBD2 TRBJ2-3 TRBV12-3/TRBV12-4 CASSPPLLAGGPGTDTQYF TGTGCCAGCAGTCCGCCCCTACTAGCGGGAGGGCCTGGCACAGATACGCAGTATTTT
few NA TRBJ2-3 TRBV5-1 CASSSGSGHDTQYF TGCGCCAGCAGCTCCGGGTCGGGACATGATACGCAGTATTTT
NA NA TRBJ2-3 TRBV7-9 CASSRREGTQYF TGTGCCAGCAGCCGACGAGAAGGTACGCAGTATTTT